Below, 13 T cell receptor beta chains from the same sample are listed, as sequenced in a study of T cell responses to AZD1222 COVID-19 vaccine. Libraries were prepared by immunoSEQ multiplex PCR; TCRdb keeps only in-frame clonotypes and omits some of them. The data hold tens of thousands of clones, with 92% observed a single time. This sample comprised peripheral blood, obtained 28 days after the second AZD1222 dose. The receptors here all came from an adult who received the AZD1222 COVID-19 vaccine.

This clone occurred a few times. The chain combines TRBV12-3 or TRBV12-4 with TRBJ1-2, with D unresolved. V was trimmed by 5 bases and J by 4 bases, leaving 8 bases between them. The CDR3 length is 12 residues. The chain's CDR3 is CASSPLLYGYTF. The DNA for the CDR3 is TGTGCCAGCAGTCCTCTACTCTATGGCTACACCTTC.

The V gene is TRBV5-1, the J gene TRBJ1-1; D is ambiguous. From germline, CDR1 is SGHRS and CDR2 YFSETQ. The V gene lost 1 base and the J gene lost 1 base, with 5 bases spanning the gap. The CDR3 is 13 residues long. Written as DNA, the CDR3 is TGCGCCAGCAGCTTGTGGGGGAACACTGAAGCTTTCTTT. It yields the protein CASSLWGNTEAFF.

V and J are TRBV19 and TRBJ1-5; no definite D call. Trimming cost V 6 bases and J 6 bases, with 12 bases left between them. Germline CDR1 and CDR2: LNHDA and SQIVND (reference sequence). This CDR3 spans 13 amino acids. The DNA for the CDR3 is TGTGCCAGTAGCCCGATCGGCCGTCAGCCCCAGCATTTT. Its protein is CASSPIGRQPQHF.

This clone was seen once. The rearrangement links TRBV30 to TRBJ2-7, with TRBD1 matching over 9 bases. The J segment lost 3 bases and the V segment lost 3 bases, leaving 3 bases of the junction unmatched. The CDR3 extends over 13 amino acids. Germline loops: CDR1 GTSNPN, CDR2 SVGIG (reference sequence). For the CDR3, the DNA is TGTGCCTGGAGGGACAGGGGCCACTACGAGCAGTACTTC. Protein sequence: CAWRDRGHYEQYF.

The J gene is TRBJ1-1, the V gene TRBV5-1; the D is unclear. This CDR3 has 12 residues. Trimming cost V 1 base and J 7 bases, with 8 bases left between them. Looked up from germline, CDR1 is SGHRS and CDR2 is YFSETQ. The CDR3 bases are TGCGCCAGCAGCTTGAGTGGGGTTGAAGCTTTCTTT. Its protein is CASSLSGVEAFF.

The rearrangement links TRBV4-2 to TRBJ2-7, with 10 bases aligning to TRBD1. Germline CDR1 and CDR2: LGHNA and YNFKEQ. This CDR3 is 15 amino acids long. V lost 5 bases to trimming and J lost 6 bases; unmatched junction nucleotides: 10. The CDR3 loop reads CASSAGPGTGVEQYF. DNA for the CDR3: TGTGCCAGCAGCGCCGGTCCCGGGACAGGGGTCGAGCAGTACTTC.

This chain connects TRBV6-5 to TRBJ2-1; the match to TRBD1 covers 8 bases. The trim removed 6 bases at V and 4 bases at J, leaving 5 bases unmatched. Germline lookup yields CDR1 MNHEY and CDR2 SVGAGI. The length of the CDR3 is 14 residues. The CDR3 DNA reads TGTGCCAGCAGAAGGACAGGGTTATACAATGAGCAGTTCTTC. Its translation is CASRRTGLYNEQFF.

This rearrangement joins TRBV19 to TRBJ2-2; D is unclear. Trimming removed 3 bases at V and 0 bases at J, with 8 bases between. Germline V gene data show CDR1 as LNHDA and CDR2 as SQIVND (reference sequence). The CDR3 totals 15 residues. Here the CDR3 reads CASSIVGPNTGELFF. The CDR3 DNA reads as TGTGCCAGTAGTATCGTCGGCCCGAACACCGGGGAGCTGTTTTTT.

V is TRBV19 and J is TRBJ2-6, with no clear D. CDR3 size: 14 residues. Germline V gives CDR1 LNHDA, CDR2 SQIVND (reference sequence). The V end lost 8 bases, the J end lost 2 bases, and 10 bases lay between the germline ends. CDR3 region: CASLTPTGANVLTF. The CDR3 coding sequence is TGTGCCAGTTTAACCCCCACTGGGGCCAACGTCCTGACTTTC. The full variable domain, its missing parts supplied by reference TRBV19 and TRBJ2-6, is DGGITQSPKYLFRKEGQNVTLSCEQNLNHDAMYWYRQDPGQGLRLIYYSQIVNDFQKGDIAEGYSVSREKKESFPLTVTSAQKNPTAFYLCASLTPTGANVLTFGAGSRLTVL.

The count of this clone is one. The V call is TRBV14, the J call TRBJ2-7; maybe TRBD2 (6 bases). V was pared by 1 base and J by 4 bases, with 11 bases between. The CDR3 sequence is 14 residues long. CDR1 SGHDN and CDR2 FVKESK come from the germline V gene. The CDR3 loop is CASSQVIGRYEQYF. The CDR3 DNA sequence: TGTGCCAGCAGCCAAGTTATAGGGAGGTACGAGCAGTACTTC.

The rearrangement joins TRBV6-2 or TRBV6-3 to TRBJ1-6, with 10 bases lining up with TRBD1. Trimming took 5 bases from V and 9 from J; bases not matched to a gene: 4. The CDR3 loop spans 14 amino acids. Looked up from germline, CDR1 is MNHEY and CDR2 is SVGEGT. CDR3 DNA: TGTGCCAGCAGTCGGGACAGGGGTAGTTCACCCCTCCACTTT. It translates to CASSRDRGSSPLHF.

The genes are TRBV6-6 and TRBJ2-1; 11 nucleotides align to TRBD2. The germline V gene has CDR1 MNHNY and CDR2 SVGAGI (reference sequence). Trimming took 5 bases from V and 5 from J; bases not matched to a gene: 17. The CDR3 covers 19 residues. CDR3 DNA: TGTGCCAGCAGTCGAGCCCCCCCACATCTAGCGGGAGGCCACAATGAGCAGTTCTTC. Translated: CASSRAPPHLAGGHNEQFF.

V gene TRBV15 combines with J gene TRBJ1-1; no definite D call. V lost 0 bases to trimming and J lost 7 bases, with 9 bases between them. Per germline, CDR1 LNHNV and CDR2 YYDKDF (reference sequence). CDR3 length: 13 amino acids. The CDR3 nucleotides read TGTGCCACCAGCAGAGATGGTCGGTTTGAAGCTTTCTTT. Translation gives CATSRDGRFEAFF.